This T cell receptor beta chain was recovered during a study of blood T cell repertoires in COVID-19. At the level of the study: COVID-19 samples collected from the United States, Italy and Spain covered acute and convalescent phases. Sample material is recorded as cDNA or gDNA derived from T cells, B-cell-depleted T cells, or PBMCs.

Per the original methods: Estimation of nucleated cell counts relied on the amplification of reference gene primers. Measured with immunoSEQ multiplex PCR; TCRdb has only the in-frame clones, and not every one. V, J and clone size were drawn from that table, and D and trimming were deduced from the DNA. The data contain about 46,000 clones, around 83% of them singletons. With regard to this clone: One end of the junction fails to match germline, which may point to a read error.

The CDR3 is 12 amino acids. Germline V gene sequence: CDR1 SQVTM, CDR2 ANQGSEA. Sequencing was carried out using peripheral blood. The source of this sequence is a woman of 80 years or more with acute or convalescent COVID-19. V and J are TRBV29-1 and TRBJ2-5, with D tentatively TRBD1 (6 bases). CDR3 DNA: TGCAGCGCTGAACAGGGTTCAGAGACCCAGTACTTC. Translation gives CSAEQGSETQYF.